The 28 T cell receptor beta chains below were found in one sample sequenced in a study of radiotherapy plus CTLA-4 blockade in lung cancer. Generated by immunoSEQ multiplex PCR, the TCRdb table keeps only in-frame clones and is missing some. This table holds some 35,000 clones, approximately 89% found once. The input for sequencing was peripheral blood, taken from a patient treated with radiotherapy plus ipilimumab. The receptors come from a human donor with non-small cell lung cancer who had stable disease on radiotherapy plus ipilimumab.

The chain uses TRBV28 and TRBJ1-3; D ambiguous. V lost 2 bases to trimming and J lost 0 bases, with 8 bases between them. The V gene's germline CDR1 is MDHEN and CDR2 SYDVKM. The CDR3 runs 15 residues. The CDR3: CASSLGLTSGNTIYF. The CDR3 DNA follows: TGTGCCAGCAGTTTAGGGCTTACCTCTGGAAACACCATATATTTT. Using reference TRBV28 and TRBJ1-3 for the parts outside the CDR3, the full variable domain is DVKVTQSSRYLVKRTGEKVFLECVQDMDHENMFWYRQDPGLGLRLIYFSYDVKMKEKGDIPEGYSVSREKKERFSLILESASTNQTSMYLCASSLGLTSGNTIYFGEGSWLTVV.

This clone is a singleton in its sample. The chain links TRBV28 to TRBJ2-1, with TRBD1 matching 7 bases. Germline V gene data show CDR1 as MDHEN and CDR2 as SYDVKM. This CDR3 contains 17 residues. The junction had 18 bases not matched to a gene; V was cut back by 5 bases and J by 8 bases. CDR3 region: CASSVSVPSYRGYEQFF. The CDR3 DNA follows: TGTGCCAGCAGTGTTTCCGTCCCTTCCTACAGGGGCTATGAGCAGTTCTTC.

The genes are TRBV6-1 and TRBJ2-1, with no clear D. In germline, CDR1 is MNHNS, CDR2 SASEGT. The CDR3 consists of 15 residues. Trimming removed 3 bases from V and 6 bases from J, with 15 bases in between. CDR3 coding DNA: TGTGCCAGCAGTGACGGGTCGGATTGGAGCAATGAGCAGTTCTTC. As protein: CASSDGSDWSNEQFF.

The CDR3 reads CASSLRDRPYTEAFF. The CDR3 nucleotides are TGTGCCAGCAGCTTAAGGGACAGACCATACACTGAAGCTTTCTTT. The chain uses TRBV7-9 and TRBJ1-1; 7 bases align to TRBD1. The CDR3 length is 15 residues. With 2 bases clipped from V and 3 bases from J, the junction kept 6 bases outside the gene matches. Germline CDR1 and CDR2: SEHNR and FQNEAQ (reference sequence).

This clone appeared a single time. The chain is built from TRBV19 and TRBJ1-1; 7 bases are shared with TRBD1. Trimming took 3 bases from V and 10 from J; bases not matched to a gene: 5. The germline V gene has CDR1 LNHDA and CDR2 SQIVND (reference sequence). The CDR3 contains 12 residues. The CDR3 sequence: CASSIPRGRAFF. The DNA of the CDR3 is TGTGCCAGTAGTATCCCTAGGGGGCGAGCTTTCTTT.

The CDR3 sequence: CASSRRGGLFYEQYF. CDR3 nucleotide sequence: TGTGCCAGCAGCCGTAGGGGGGGACTTTTCTACGAGCAGTACTTC. The chain couples TRBV28 to TRBJ2-7, with a tentative D call TRBD2 (7 bases). Germline V lookup: CDR1 MDHEN, CDR2 SYDVKM. The CDR3 consists of 15 residues. V was clipped by 6 bases and J by 3 bases, with 18 bases between them.

The count of this clone is one. The CDR3 region is CASSPGTSGLPDTQYF. In DNA, the CDR3 is TGCGCCAGCAGCCCCGGGACTAGCGGTCTGCCAGATACGCAGTATTTT. The chain uses TRBV4-3 and TRBJ2-3; 11 nucleotides line up with TRBD2. Trimming cost V 4 bases and J 4 bases; bases outside gene matches: 7. This CDR3 region has 16 residues. Per the germline V gene, CDR1 is LGHNA and CDR2 is YSLEER.

The gene calls are TRBV29-1 and TRBJ2-5, with 7 bases aligning to TRBD1. Germline-derived CDR1 and CDR2 are SQVTM and ANQGSEA. The CDR3 loop spans 15 amino acids. V was clipped by 2 bases and J by 2 bases; unmatched bases: 8. Here the CDR3 DNA reads TGCAGCGTTGAACCCTCACAGGGGCTGCAAGAGACCCAGTACTTC. Protein: CSVEPSQGLQETQYF.

The chain carries TRBV6-6 and TRBJ2-7, with TRBD2 matching 9 bases. CDR3 length: 13 residues. Germline CDR1 MNHNY, CDR2 SVGAGI (reference sequence). The trim removed 0 bases at V and 7 bases at J, leaving 1 base unmatched. The CDR3 coding sequence is TGTGCCAGCAGTTACTCGGGACTAGCTGAGCAGTACTTC. This gives the protein CASSYSGLAEQYF.

The chain recombines TRBV29-1 with TRBJ1-1, with a weak D call TRBD1 (6 bases). Germline CDR1 reads SQVTM; CDR2 reads ANQGSEA. The CDR3 is 13 amino acids. Deletions cut 6 bases from V and 4 bases from J, with 15 bases between. The CDR3 DNA reads as TGCAGCGTGGCCACAGGGATGGTCACTGAAGCTTTCTTT. It specifies CSVATGMVTEAFF.

The chain links TRBV6-4 to TRBJ2-7, with 10 bases that match TRBD1. Germline CDR1 and CDR2: MRHNA and SNTAGT. This CDR3 has 13 residues. The ends lost 6 bases at V and 4 bases at J; junction bases unmatched: 3. This CDR3 is CASSRDRGYEQYF. The CDR3 nucleotides are TGTGCCAGCAGCCGGGACAGGGGATACGAGCAGTACTTC.

The chain couples TRBV28 to TRBJ2-2; D gene uncertain. Trimming removed 5 bases from V and 10 bases from J, with 8 bases in between. Per the germline V gene, CDR1 is MDHEN and CDR2 is SYDVKM. CDR3 length: 11 amino acids. This CDR3 is CASSVLSELFF. The CDR3 DNA reads TGTGCCAGCAGTGTACTCTCGGAGCTGTTTTTT.

This sequence joins TRBV30 and TRBJ2-4; 9 nucleotides line up with TRBD1. CDR1 and CDR2 (germline): GTSNPN, SVGIG (reference sequence). Germline trimming cut 5 bases from V and 0 bases from J; bases unmatched to any gene: 5. The CDR3 length is 15 residues. The CDR3 DNA is TGTGCCTGGGCCGGGACAGGGCGAGCCAAAAACATTCAGTACTTC. It specifies CAWAGTGRAKNIQYF. Looking up the rest from reference TRBV30 and TRBJ2-4 gives the full variable domain: SQTIHQWPATLVQPVGSPLSLECTVEGTSNPNLYWYRQAAGRGLQLLFYSVGIGQISSEVPQNLSASRPQDRQFILSSKKLLLSDSGFYLCAWAGTGRAKNIQYFGAGTRLSVL.

The chain recombines TRBV6-5 with TRBJ1-6; 7 bases are shared with TRBD1. The J segment lost 7 bases and the V segment lost 7 bases, leaving 10 bases of the junction unmatched. Germline lookup yields CDR1 MNHEY and CDR2 SVGAGI. The CDR3 sequence is 15 residues long. The chain's CDR3 is CASTTGTARNSPLHF. In DNA form, the CDR3 reads TGTGCCAGCACCACCGGGACAGCCAGGAATTCACCCCTCCACTTT.

The count of this clone is one. The CDR3 region has the DNA TGTGCCAGCAGCATGTTTCAACTCGGACTAGCGGGAGAGGAGACCCAGTACTTC. Its translation: CASSMFQLGLAGEETQYF. The chain recombines TRBV21-1 with TRBJ2-5; TRBD2, the table's D call, lacks a check against the DNA. TRBV21-1 constitutes a pseudogene. The CDR3 is 18 amino acids.

This chain connects TRBV28 to TRBJ2-1; 13 bases map to TRBD2. Germline CDR1 MDHEN, CDR2 SYDVKM. CDR3 length equals 20 residues. Unmatched junction bases numbered 14, after V lost 6 bases and J lost 0 bases. Here the CDR3 DNA reads TGTGCCAGCAGCCTCGGACTAGCGGGAGTCCCTGGGAGCTCCTACAATGAGCAGTTCTTC. As protein: CASSLGLAGVPGSSYNEQFF.

The chain employs TRBV7-7 and TRBJ2-7; 7 bases line up with TRBD1. The CDR3 is 15 amino acids. The germline CDR1 and CDR2 sequences are SSHAT and FNYEAQ (reference sequence). With V trimmed by 5 bases and J by 0 bases, 7 bases remained unmatched. The CDR3 bases are TGTGCCAGCAGCCAAGGGCAGGGGGTCTCCTACGAGCAGTACTTC. This codes for CASSQGQGVSYEQYF.

This clone was found a few times. This chain connects TRBV30 to TRBJ2-7; D is uncertain. Trimming shortened V by 2 bases and J by 1 base, and 12 bases separated the two germline ends. The CDR3 has 14 amino acids. The V gene's germline CDR1 is GTSNPN and CDR2 SVGIG (reference sequence). CDR3 DNA: TGTGCCTGGAGTACCCCCCTCAGGTCCTACGAGCAGTACTTC. Translation: CAWSTPLRSYEQYF.

This chain uses TRBV19 with TRBJ1-1; TRBD1 aligns across 7 bases. CDR1 is LNHDA, CDR2 SQIVND, per germline (reference sequence). Trimming took 4 bases from V and 1 from J; bases not matched to a gene: 3. The CDR3 length is 14 residues. The CDR3 sequence is CASSTTGANTEAFF. The CDR3 region has the DNA TGTGCCAGTAGTACCACAGGGGCGAACACTGAAGCTTTCTTT.

J is TRBJ1-2 and V is TRBV13, with 8 bases that match TRBD1. CDR3 size: 14 residues. V shed 6 bases, J shed 6 bases, and the junction held 9 bases outside the gene matches. CDR1 is PRHDT and CDR2 is FYEKMQ in the germline V gene (reference sequence). The CDR3 reads CASSQNTGGHGYTF. The CDR3, as DNA: TGTGCCAGCAGTCAAAATACAGGGGGTCATGGCTACACCTTC.

This chain joins TRBV9 and TRBJ2-3; 10 bases are a match to TRBD1. Trimming cost V 4 bases and J 1 base; bases outside gene matches: 3. The CDR3 has 15 residues. CDR1 is SGDLS, CDR2 YYNGEE, per germline. The DNA for the CDR3 is TGTGCCAGCAGCTACGGACAGGGGGGCACAGATACGCAGTATTTT. Protein: CASSYGQGGTDTQYF.

This clone has just a few counts. V and J are TRBV7-6 and TRBJ1-6; D gene unclear. Trimming stripped 4 bases from V and 9 bases from J, with 19 bases between. Per the germline V gene, CDR1 is SGHVS and CDR2 is FNYEAQ. This CDR3 has 16 amino acids. The CDR3 region is CASSSYLRERGSPLHF. CDR3 sequence (DNA): TGTGCCAGCAGCTCCTACCTCCGGGAAAGAGGTTCACCCCTCCACTTT.

The chain links TRBV6-1 to TRBJ2-5; 10 nucleotides match TRBD1. TRBJ2-7 matches the DNA end more closely, so the J call is doubtful. The CDR3 contains 13 residues. From germline, CDR1 is MNHNS and CDR2 SASEGT. In DNA form, the CDR3 reads TGTGCCAGCACCCGGGACAGGGGAGGCGAGCAGTACTTC. This encodes CASTRDRGGEQYF.

The chain combines TRBV10-3 with TRBJ1-4, with 11 bases lining up with TRBD1. CDR1 and CDR2 from the germline V gene are ENHRY and SYGVKD. V lost 1 base and J lost 8; bases outside the gene matches: 3. This CDR3 has 15 residues. CDR3 sequence: CAISELGQGEEKLFF. CDR3 DNA: TGTGCCATCAGTGAGTTGGGACAGGGGGAAGAAAAACTGTTTTTT.

On this clone itself: The sample carries other DNA sequences with the same CDR3. The chain uses TRBV27 and TRBJ2-6; D not certain. The CDR3 loop spans 14 amino acids. The V and J ends lost 3 bases and 0 bases respectively, with 3 bases between them. Germline V CDR1 and CDR2: MNHEY, SMNVEV (reference sequence). In nucleotides, the CDR3 is TGTGCCAGCAGTTTCCTCTCTGGGGCCAACGTCCTGACTTTC. As protein: CASSFLSGANVLTF.

The chain employs TRBV5-6 and TRBJ2-1, with 14 bases matching TRBD2. The CDR3 contains 15 residues. The germline CDR1 and CDR2 sequences are SGHDT and YYEEEE. The V gene end was trimmed by 5 bases and the J gene end by 6 bases; junction bases not matched to a gene: 4. CDR3 DNA: TGTGCCAGCAGTTTGACTAGCGGGAGGGCCAATGAGCAGTTCTTC. Translation: CASSLTSGRANEQFF. The variable domain in full, completed from reference TRBV5-6 and TRBJ2-1, reads DAGVTQSPTHLIKTRGQQVTLRCSPKSGHDTVSWYQQALGQGPQFIFQYYEEEERQRGNFPDRFSGHQFPNYSSELNVNALLLGDSALYLCASSLTSGRANEQFFGPGTRLTVL.

The chain links TRBV6-4 to TRBJ1-1; D is perhaps TRBD1 (6 bases). The CDR3 covers 14 residues. V was trimmed by 5 bases and J by 3 bases, leaving 13 bases between them. The germline V gene encodes CDR1 MRHNA and CDR2 SNTAGT. The CDR3 here is CASSRQGWDTEAFF. The CDR3 region has the DNA TGTGCCAGCAGTCGTCAGGGGTGGGACACTGAAGCTTTCTTT.

This rearrangement joins TRBV10-1 to TRBJ2-7; 8 bases are shared with TRBD2. The CDR3 length is 14 residues. V gave up 8 bases and J gave up 6 bases; unmatched junction bases: 12. The germline gives CDR1 WNHNN, CDR2 SYGVQD (reference sequence). The CDR3 nucleotides are TGCGCCAGCTCGACTTCGGGGGGGGCTGGCGAGCAGTACTTC. Protein sequence: CASSTSGGAGEQYF.